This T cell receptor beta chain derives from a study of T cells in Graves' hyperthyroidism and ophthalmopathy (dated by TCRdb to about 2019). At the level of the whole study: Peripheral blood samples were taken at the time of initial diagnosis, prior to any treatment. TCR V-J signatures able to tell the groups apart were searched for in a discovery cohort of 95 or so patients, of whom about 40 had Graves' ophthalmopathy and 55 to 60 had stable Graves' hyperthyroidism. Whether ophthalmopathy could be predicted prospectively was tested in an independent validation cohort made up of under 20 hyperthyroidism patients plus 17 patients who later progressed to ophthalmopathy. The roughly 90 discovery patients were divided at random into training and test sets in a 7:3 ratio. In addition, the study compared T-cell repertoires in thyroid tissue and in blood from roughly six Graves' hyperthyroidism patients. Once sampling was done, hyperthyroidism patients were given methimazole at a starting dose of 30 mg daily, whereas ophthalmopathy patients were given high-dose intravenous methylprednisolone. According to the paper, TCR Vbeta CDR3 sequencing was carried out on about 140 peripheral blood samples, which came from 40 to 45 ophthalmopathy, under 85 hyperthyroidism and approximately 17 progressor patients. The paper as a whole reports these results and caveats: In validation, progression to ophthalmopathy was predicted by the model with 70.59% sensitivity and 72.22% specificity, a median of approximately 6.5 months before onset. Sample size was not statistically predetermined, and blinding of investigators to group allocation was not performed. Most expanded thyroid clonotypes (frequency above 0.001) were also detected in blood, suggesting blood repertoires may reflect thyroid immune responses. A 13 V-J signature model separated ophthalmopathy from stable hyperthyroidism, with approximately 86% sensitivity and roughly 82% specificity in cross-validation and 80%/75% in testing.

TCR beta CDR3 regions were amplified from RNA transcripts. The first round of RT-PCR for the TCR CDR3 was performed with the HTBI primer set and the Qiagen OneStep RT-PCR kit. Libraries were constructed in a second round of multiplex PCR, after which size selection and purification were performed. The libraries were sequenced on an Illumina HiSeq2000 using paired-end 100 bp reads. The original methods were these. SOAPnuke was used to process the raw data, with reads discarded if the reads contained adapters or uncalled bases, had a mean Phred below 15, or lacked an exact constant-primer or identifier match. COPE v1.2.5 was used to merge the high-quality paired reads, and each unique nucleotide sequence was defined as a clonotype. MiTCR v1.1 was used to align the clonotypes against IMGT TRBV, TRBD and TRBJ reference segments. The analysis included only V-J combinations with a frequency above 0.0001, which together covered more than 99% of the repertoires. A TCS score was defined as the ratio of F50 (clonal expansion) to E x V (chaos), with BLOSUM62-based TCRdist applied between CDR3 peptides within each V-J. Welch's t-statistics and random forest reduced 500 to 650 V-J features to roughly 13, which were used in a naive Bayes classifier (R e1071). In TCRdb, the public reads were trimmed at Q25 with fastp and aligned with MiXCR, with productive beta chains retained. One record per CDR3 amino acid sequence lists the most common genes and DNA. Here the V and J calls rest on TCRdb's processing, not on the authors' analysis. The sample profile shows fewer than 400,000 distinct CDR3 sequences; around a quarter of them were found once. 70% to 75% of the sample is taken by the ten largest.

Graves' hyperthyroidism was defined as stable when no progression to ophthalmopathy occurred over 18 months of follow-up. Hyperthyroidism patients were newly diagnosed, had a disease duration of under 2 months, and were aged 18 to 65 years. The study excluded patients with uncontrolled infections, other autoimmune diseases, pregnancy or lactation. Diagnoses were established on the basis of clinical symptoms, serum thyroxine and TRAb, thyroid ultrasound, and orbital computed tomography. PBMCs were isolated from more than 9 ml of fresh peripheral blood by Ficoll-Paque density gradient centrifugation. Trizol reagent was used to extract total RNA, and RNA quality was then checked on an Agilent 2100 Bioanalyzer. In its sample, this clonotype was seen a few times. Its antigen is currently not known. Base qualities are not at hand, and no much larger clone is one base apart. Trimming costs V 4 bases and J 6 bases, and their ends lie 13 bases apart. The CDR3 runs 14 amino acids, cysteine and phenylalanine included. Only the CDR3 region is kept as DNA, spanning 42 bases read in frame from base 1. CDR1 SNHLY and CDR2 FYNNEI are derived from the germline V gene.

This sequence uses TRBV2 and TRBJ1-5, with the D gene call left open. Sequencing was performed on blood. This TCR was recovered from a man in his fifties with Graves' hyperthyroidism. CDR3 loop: CASSAYRLGQPQHF. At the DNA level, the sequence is TGTGCCAGCAGTGCTTACCGTTTGGGTCAGCCCCAGCATTTT. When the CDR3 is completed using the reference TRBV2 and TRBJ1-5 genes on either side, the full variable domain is EPEVTQTPSHQVTQMGQEVILRCVPISNHLYFYWYRQILGQKVEFLVSFYNNEISEKSEIFDDQFSVERPDGSNFTLKIRSTKLEDSAMYFCASSAYRLGQPQHFGDGTRLSIL.